The 21 T cell receptor beta chains below come from one sample, sequenced in a study of T cell repertoires in cytomegalovirus infection. These receptors lack a known antigen. One entry per CDR3 protein, called by TCRdb with MiXCR from the reads. The sample lists roughly 920,000 distinct CDR3 sequences; around 32% were seen once. This specimen was cultured CD8+ T cells from PBMCs, taken from culture after CMV antigen stimulation. These receptors all stem from a human donor in good health (CMV status not recorded). Some clones in this sample may be carry-over from other donors' samples.

This clonotype has more than one count but fewer than ten. The rearrangement links TRBV7-9 to TRBJ1-1, with D unclear. In germline, CDR1 is SEHNR, CDR2 FQNEAQ (reference sequence). Trimming pared 7 bases from V and 2 bases from J, leaving 14 bases between. The CDR3 is 14 amino acids. CDR3 sequence reads: CASTPVDSNTEAFF. In DNA, the CDR3 is TGTGCCAGCACACCCGTAGACTCTAACACTGAAGCTTTCTTT.

This clonotype was seen ten or more times. This sequence joins TRBV7-2 and TRBJ2-3; D may match TRBD1 or TRBD2 (6 bases each). The CDR3 has 15 residues. Trimming left V 4 bases short and J 1 base short, with 12 bases between. Germline CDR1 is SGHTA and CDR2 is FQGNSA. The CDR3 bases are TGTGCCAGCAGCTCGCGGGACACACGCACAGATACGCAGTATTTT. This gives the protein CASSSRDTRTDTQYF. Variable domain in full (rest from reference TRBV7-2 and TRBJ2-3): GAGVSQSPSNKVTEKGKDVELRCDPISGHTALYWYRQSLGQGLEFLIYFQGNSAPDKSGLPSDRFSAERTGGSVSTLTIQRTQQEDSAVYLCASSSRDTRTDTQYFGPGTRLTVL.

This clonotype was seen more than once but under ten times. The V call is TRBV7-6, the J call TRBJ2-3; D gene ambiguous. In germline, CDR1 is SGHVS, CDR2 FNYEAQ. Trimming cost V 2 bases and J 2 bases, with 14 bases left between them. CDR3 size: 16 residues. This chain's CDR3 is CASSLTAAENTDTQYF. DNA of the CDR3: TGTGCCAGCAGCTTAACCGCCGCAGAAAACACAGATACGCAGTATTTT.

This clonotype was seen only a few times. The J gene is TRBJ1-2, the V gene TRBV7-6; the D gene is possibly TRBD1 (6 bases). The V gene's germline CDR1 is SGHVS and CDR2 FNYEAQ. With 1 base removed from V and 1 base from J, the gap between germline ends came to 13 bases. The CDR3 is 16 residues long. CDR3 residues: CASSLVAGAHNYGYTF. CDR3 bases: TGTGCCAGCAGCTTAGTGGCAGGGGCGCATAACTATGGCTACACCTTC.

The rearrangement links TRBV19 to TRBJ1-1; no reliable D call. The length of the CDR3 is 14 residues. CDR1 is LNHDA, CDR2 SQIVND, per germline (reference sequence). V was trimmed by 2 bases and J by 3 bases, leaving 10 bases between them. CDR3 in amino acids: CASSISGFDTEAFF. The DNA of the CDR3 is TGTGCCAGTAGTATATCCGGGTTCGACACTGAAGCTTTCTTT.

This clonotype was found once. This chain uses TRBV6-2 or TRBV6-3 with TRBJ1-5; D may be TRBD1 (6 bases). The germline V and J ends were trimmed by 5 bases and 7 bases, with 21 bases remaining between them. Germline V gives CDR1 MNHEY, CDR2 SVGEGT. CDR3 length: 16 amino acids. In DNA form, the CDR3 reads TGTGCCAGCAGTACCGAGAAAAGGGGGAGGGTCCAGCCCCAGCATTTT. Protein: CASSTEKRGRVQPQHF.

This clonotype was detected many times. The chain uses TRBV19 and TRBJ2-1, with no clear D. Trimming shortened V by 3 bases and J by 6 bases, and 9 bases separated the two germline ends. CDR3 length: 13 residues. Germline loops: CDR1 LNHDA, CDR2 SQIVND (reference sequence). The CDR3 loop reads CASSISLGNEQFF. The CDR3 coding sequence is TGTGCCAGTAGTATCTCTCTCGGCAATGAGCAGTTCTTC.

This clonotype was seen only a few times. The chain is built from TRBV6-6 and TRBJ2-1, with D perhaps matching TRBD2 (6 bases). CDR1 is MNHNY, CDR2 SVGAGI, per germline (reference sequence). The CDR3 covers 15 residues. With 6 bases removed from V and 1 base from J, the gap between germline ends came to 13 bases. The CDR3 nucleotides are TGTGCCAGCAGCACGTGGGACTCGTCCTACAATGAGCAGTTCTTC. This sequence encodes CASSTWDSSYNEQFF.

The CDR3 coding sequence is TGTGCCAGCACCGCCGGGGACGCCGGGGACTATAATTCACCCCTCCACTTT. Its protein product is CASTAGDAGDYNSPLHF. The rearrangement links TRBV7-4 to TRBJ1-6, with a tentative D call TRBD1 (5 bases). V shed 7 bases and J shed 3 bases, with 19 bases lying between them. Germline V gene sequence: CDR1 SGHVT, CDR2 SQSDAQ. CDR3 length: 17 residues.

V usage is TRBV27 and J usage is TRBJ2-7, with a weak D call TRBD2 (6 bases). The CDR3 spans 16 residues. V lost 2 bases to trimming and J lost 0 bases, with 14 bases between them. The germline CDR1 and CDR2 sequences are MNHEY and SMNVEV (reference sequence). The CDR3 sequence is CASSLIGTESSYEQYF. CDR3 DNA sequence: TGTGCCAGCAGTTTAATAGGGACTGAGAGCTCCTACGAGCAGTACTTC.

There are many counts of this clonotype. As DNA, the CDR3 is TGTGCCAGCAGCCTATGGACCAGACCCGTTCCCGTCCTGACTTTC. Its translation: CASSLWTRPVPVLTF. This sequence joins TRBV7-2 and TRBJ2-6; D unresolved. The CDR3 has 15 amino acids. The germline V gene encodes CDR1 SGHTA and CDR2 FQGNSA. V was shortened by 5 bases and J by 12 bases, with 20 bases between the two germline ends.

This clonotype has more than one count but fewer than ten. CDR3 protein: CASSLRRWDEQYF. In DNA form, the CDR3 reads TGTGCCAGCAGCCTCCGCCGATGGGACGAGCAGTACTTC. This sequence joins TRBV4-2 and TRBJ2-7; D remains ambiguous. V was shortened by 4 bases and J by 5 bases, with 12 bases between the two germline ends. The germline V gene has CDR1 LGHNA and CDR2 YNFKEQ. The CDR3 covers 13 residues.

This sequence joins TRBV11-2 and TRBJ2-3; 11 bases are shared with TRBD2. The CDR3 is 16 residues long. Trimming cost V 1 base and J 5 bases; bases outside gene matches: 5. CDR1 and CDR2 (germline): SGHAT, FQNNGV. The CDR3 loop is CASSLGLAGFLDTQYF. CDR3 sequence (DNA): TGTGCCAGCAGCTTAGGACTAGCGGGGTTTTTAGATACGCAGTATTTT.

The V call is TRBV10-3, the J call TRBJ2-3; D perhaps matches TRBD1 (6 bases). Looked up from germline, CDR1 is ENHRY and CDR2 is SYGVKD. The ends were cut back, 0 bases at V and 0 bases at J, with 19 bases in the middle. The CDR3 is made up of 19 amino acids. The CDR3 sequence is CAISESYPRAGESTDTQYF. As DNA, the CDR3 is TGTGCCATCAGTGAGTCGTACCCCAGGGCAGGGGAAAGCACAGATACGCAGTATTTT.

This clonotype was detected a few times. The chain uses TRBV20-1 and TRBJ1-5; possible D gene TRBD1, 6 bases. This CDR3 has 15 residues. CDR1 DFQATT and CDR2 SNEGSKA come from the germline V gene (reference sequence). The V gene lost 3 bases and the J gene lost 5 bases, with 17 bases spanning the gap. CDR3 sequence reads: CSARRGVFVDQPQHF. In DNA form, the CDR3 reads TGCAGTGCTAGGAGGGGGGTCTTCGTGGATCAGCCCCAGCATTTT.

The chain links TRBV20-1 to TRBJ2-2; no reliable D call. From germline, CDR1 is DFQATT and CDR2 SNEGSKA (reference sequence). CDR3 length: 12 amino acids. The V gene lost 6 bases and the J gene lost 4 bases, with 9 bases spanning the gap. CDR3 DNA: TGCAGTGCGGCCAGCCCCACCGGGGAGCTGTTTTTT. This encodes CSAASPTGELFF.

The chain has TRBV6-5 and TRBJ1-6; D uncertain. There are 14 residues in the CDR3. Deletions cut 5 bases from V and 0 bases from J, with 5 bases between. Germline CDR1 MNHEY, CDR2 SVGAGI. The CDR3 is CASSKRSYNSPLHF. CDR3 DNA: TGTGCCAGCAGTAAACGCTCCTATAATTCACCCCTCCACTTT.

The V and J genes are TRBV27 and TRBJ2-7; TRBD1 aligns across 7 bases. This CDR3 comprises 14 residues. V shed 8 bases and J 4 bases; nucleotides not matched to a gene: 11. CDR1 and CDR2 (germline): MNHEY, SMNVEV (reference sequence). CDR3 nucleotides: TGTGCCAGCGGCCCAATAGGGACAGCTTACGAGCAGTACGTC. Translated: CASGPIGTAYEQYV.

This clonotype showed up just a few times. This CDR3 reads CASSLETGERDTQYF. The CDR3 DNA follows: TGTGCCAGCAGCTTAGAAACAGGGGAGAGAGATACGCAGTATTTT. The chain is built from TRBV7-9 and TRBJ2-3, with 7 bases fitting TRBD1. J lost 5 bases, V lost 1 base, and 6 bases had no gene match. This CDR3 spans 15 amino acids. Germline lookup yields CDR1 SEHNR and CDR2 FQNEAQ (reference sequence).

This clonotype was counted ten times or more. V gene TRBV7-2 combines with J gene TRBJ2-1; 7 bases align to TRBD2. V lost 10 bases, J lost 3 bases, and 6 bases stayed unmatched. The V gene's germline CDR1 is SGHTA and CDR2 FQGNSA. The CDR3 is made up of 13 amino acids. CDR3 sequence reads: CANSAGYYNEQFF. CDR3 nucleotide sequence: TGTGCCAACTCAGCGGGATACTACAATGAGCAGTTCTTC.

On this clonotype itself: A read error may produce the germline difference seen at one junction end. The rearrangement joins TRBV7-2 to TRBJ2-1; D gene unclear. The CDR3 length is 14 residues. CDR1 is SGHTA and CDR2 is FQGNSA in the germline V gene. The CDR3 protein is CASSLESTYIEQFF. CDR3 coding DNA: TGTGCCAGCAGCTTAGAGTCCACCTACATTGAGCAGTTCTTC.